These 27 T cell receptor beta chains came from one sample sequenced in a study of T cells after yellow fever vaccination (dated by TCRdb to the late 2010s). Receptor amplification or capture employed 5' RACE. Sequencing relied on an Illumina NovaSeq 6000. In TCRdb, the public reads were trimmed at Q25 with fastp and aligned with MiXCR, with productive beta chains retained. Rows with one shared CDR3 protein collapse into an entry with the most common genes and DNA. This sample lists 100,000 to 150,000 distinct CDR3 sequences; roughly 15% were detected once. Jointly, the top ten make up roughly 44% of the sample. What this sample's treatment or condition label stands for: live attenuated yellow fever vaccine strain. The sequenced sample was CD8+ T cells sorted from PBMCs, obtained 5 days after the yellow fever booster vaccination. Receptor source: a man aged 18 to 30 who received the YFV17D yellow fever vaccine.

CDR3 residues: CASSVVAGVYNEQFF. Written as DNA, the CDR3 is TGTGCCAGCAGCGTAGTTGCGGGGGTATACAATGAGCAGTTCTTC. The chain joins TRBV9 to TRBJ2-1; 7 bases are shared with TRBD2. Looked up from germline, CDR1 is SGDLS and CDR2 is YYNGEE. V dropped 0 bases and J dropped 4; count of bases not matched to a gene: 4. The length of the CDR3 is 15 residues.

V usage is TRBV4-3 and J usage is TRBJ1-3; D not resolved. The CDR3 runs to 16 residues. V was cut by 3 bases and J by 4 bases, with 16 bases left in between. Looked up from germline, CDR1 is LGHNA and CDR2 is YSLEER. The chain's CDR3 is CASSQTLSGYGNTIYF. CDR3 DNA: TGCGCCAGCAGCCAGACTCTATCGGGGTACGGAAACACCATATATTTT.

The chain couples TRBV25-1 to TRBJ2-6; 10 nucleotides agree with TRBD1. CDR1 and CDR2 (germline): MGHDK, SYGVNS. J lost 2 bases, V lost 5 bases, and 12 bases had no gene match. CDR3 length: 19 amino acids. This chain's CDR3 is CASSNPRTGGTAGANVLTF. DNA for the CDR3: TGTGCCAGCAGTAACCCTCGGACAGGGGGGACGGCTGGGGCCAACGTCCTGACTTTC.

This clonotype appeared many times. The genes are TRBV7-2 and TRBJ1-2; 9 nucleotides match TRBD1. Per the germline V gene, CDR1 is SGHTA and CDR2 is FQGNSA. V shed 5 bases and J 5 bases; nucleotides not matched to a gene: 12. The CDR3 contains 16 residues. The CDR3 reads CASSPAGTGKRYGYTF. The CDR3 DNA is TGTGCCAGCAGCCCAGCCGGGACAGGGAAGAGGTATGGCTACACCTTC.

This clonotype has a handful of counts. The chain links TRBV5-1 to TRBJ2-7; tentatively, D is TRBD1 (5 bases). V dropped 4 bases and J dropped 2 bases, with 19 bases sitting between them. The CDR3 length is 16 residues. CDR1 and CDR2 from the germline V gene are SGHRS and YFSETQ. CDR3 region: CASSPLHTGSAYEQYF. The CDR3 coding sequence is TGCGCCAGCAGCCCCCTACATACAGGTTCGGCCTACGAGCAGTACTTC.

The genes are TRBV7-9 and TRBJ2-7; no reliable D call. The CDR3 extends over 13 amino acids. The germline V and J ends were trimmed by 4 bases and 4 bases, with 11 bases remaining between them. Germline CDR1 is SEHNR and CDR2 is FQNEAQ (reference sequence). CDR3 region: CASSSDGHYEQYV. Here the CDR3 DNA reads TGTGCCAGCAGCTCAGACGGCCATTACGAGCAGTACGTC.

Only a few counts were recorded for this clonotype. V usage is TRBV9 and J usage is TRBJ2-5; TRBD1 matches at 9 bases. The CDR3 sequence is 15 residues long. V lost 3 bases and J lost 4; bases outside the gene matches: 7. Germline V gene sequence: CDR1 SGDLS, CDR2 YYNGEE. The CDR3 nucleotides are TGTGCCAGCAGCGAAAAACAGGGGGCTGGAGAGACCCAGTACTTC. It encodes CASSEKQGAGETQYF. The variable domain in full, completed from reference TRBV9 and TRBJ2-5, reads DSGVTQTPKHLITATGQRVTLRCSPRSGDLSVYWYQQSLDQGLQFLIQYYNGEERAKGNILERFSAQQFPDLHSELNLSSLELGDSALYFCASSEKQGAGETQYFGPGTRLLVL.

The chain uses TRBV4-3 and TRBJ2-3; TRBD1 matches at 8 bases. This CDR3 is built from 15 residues. The germline gives CDR1 LGHNA, CDR2 YSLEER. V was pared by 6 bases and J by 4 bases, with 9 bases of the junction left unmatched. The CDR3 is CASSRADRVSDTQYF. The CDR3 coding sequence is TGCGCCAGCAGTCGGGCGGACAGGGTTTCAGATACGCAGTATTTT.

There are a few counts of this clonotype. The rearrangement joins TRBV6-2 or TRBV6-3 to TRBJ2-7; no firm D call. Trimming cost V 2 bases and J 0 bases, with 11 bases left between them. CDR3 length: 15 residues. CDR1 MNHEY and CDR2 SVGEGT come from the germline V gene. The CDR3 here is CASSYGLSSSYEQYV. The CDR3 DNA is TGTGCCAGCAGTTACGGGCTGTCAAGCTCCTACGAGCAGTACGTC.

The chain uses TRBV7-9 and TRBJ2-5, with 9 bases aligning to TRBD2. The CDR3 has 15 amino acids. Per germline, CDR1 SEHNR and CDR2 FQNEAQ (reference sequence). With V trimmed by 0 bases and J by 6 bases, 5 bases remained unmatched. CDR3 nucleotides: TGTGCCAGCAGCTTAGCGCGGGGGGGCCTTAAGACCCAGTACTTC. Translating it yields CASSLARGGLKTQYF.

This chain joins TRBV11-1 and TRBJ1-2, with D perhaps matching TRBD1 (5 bases). The CDR3 is 12 residues long. Trimming shortened V by 4 bases and J by 7 bases, and 10 bases separated the two germline ends. Germline V CDR1 and CDR2: SGHAT, FQDESV (reference sequence). The CDR3 bases are TGTGCCAGCAGCTATCTAGGGGCTGGCTACACCTTC. It yields the protein CASSYLGAGYTF.

This chain connects TRBV14 to TRBJ2-2, with TRBD1 matching over 10 bases. J gave up 4 bases and V 2 bases, and 10 bases lay outside the gene matches. The CDR3 is 18 residues long. Germline CDR1 SGHDN, CDR2 FVKESK. The DNA for the CDR3 is TGTGCCAGCAGCCAATACCCCAGGACAGGGGGTTCCACCGGGGAGCTGTTTTTT. Its protein product is CASSQYPRTGGSTGELFF.

This rearrangement joins TRBV2 to TRBJ2-7; D possibly uses TRBD1 or TRBD2 (5 bases each). This CDR3 comprises 14 residues. Germline V lookup: CDR1 SNHLY, CDR2 FYNNEI. V dropped 2 bases and J dropped 2 bases, with 10 bases sitting between them. For the CDR3, the DNA is TGTGCCAGCAGTGAATACCGGGACCCCTACGAGCAGTACGTC. Its protein product is CASSEYRDPYEQYV.

The chain has TRBV5-1 and TRBJ1-1, with D possibly matching TRBD1 (5 bases). Trimming cost V 4 bases and J 0 bases, with 10 bases left between them. CDR1 is SGHRS and CDR2 is YFSETQ in the germline V gene. The length of the CDR3 is 14 residues. CDR3 DNA: TGCGCCAGCAGCGCCCCGGGGGTGAACACTGAAGCTTTCTTT. It is translated as CASSAPGVNTEAFF. Looking up the rest from reference TRBV5-1 and TRBJ1-1 gives the full variable domain: KAGVTQTPRYLIKTRGQQVTLSCSPISGHRSVSWYQQTPGQGLQFLFEYFSETQRNKGNFPGRFSGRQFSNSRSEMNVSTLELGDSALYLCASSAPGVNTEAFFGQGTRLTVV.

The rearrangement links TRBV10-3 to TRBJ2-7; D remains unclear. Germline CDR1 is ENHRY and CDR2 is SYGVKD. The CDR3 covers 11 residues. V was shortened by 10 bases and J by 2 bases, with 9 bases between the two germline ends. CDR3 sequence (DNA): TGTGCCACGGGCAGCACCTACGAGCAGTACTTC. It yields the protein CATGSTYEQYF.

In its sample, this clonotype was seen many times. V gene TRBV12-3 or TRBV12-4 combines with J gene TRBJ2-2, with D perhaps being TRBD1 or TRBD2 (5 bases each). The CDR3 spans 14 residues. The V and J ends lost 8 bases and 5 bases respectively, with 15 bases between them. The CDR3 loop reads CASGPYGGTGELFF. In DNA, the CDR3 is TGTGCCAGCGGTCCTTATGGGGGAACCGGGGAGCTGTTTTTT.

CDR3 sequence (DNA): TGTGCCAGCAGCCCTCCCGGGACAGGGAACAATGAGCAGTTCTTC. Residues: CASSPPGTGNNEQFF. This chain joins TRBV7-9 and TRBJ2-1; 9 bases map to TRBD1. Losses at the gene ends were 5 bases for V and 5 bases for J; bases not matched to a gene: 7. Germline lookup yields CDR1 SEHNR and CDR2 FQNEAQ (reference sequence). CDR3 length: 15 residues.

The chain carries TRBV4-1 and TRBJ2-2; 8 positions match TRBD1. Unmatched junction bases numbered 6, after V lost 4 bases and J lost 2 bases. Germline CDR1 is MGHRA and CDR2 is YSYEKL. This CDR3 has 16 amino acids. In DNA, the CDR3 is TGCGCCAGCAGCCTTTGGACAGGGTCTAACACCGGGGAGCTGTTTTTT. Its protein is CASSLWTGSNTGELFF.

This clonotype was seen more than once but under ten times. The chain uses TRBV27 and TRBJ2-1; 9 bases line up with TRBD2. There are 17 residues in the CDR3. The V gene end was trimmed by 0 bases and the J gene end by 2 bases; junction bases not matched to a gene: 5. CDR1 MNHEY and CDR2 SMNVEV come from the germline V gene (reference sequence). CDR3 sequence reads: CASSLSGGGGAYNEQFF. DNA of the CDR3: TGTGCCAGCAGTTTATCCGGCGGGGGGGGCGCCTACAATGAGCAGTTCTTC.

V usage is TRBV6-1 and J usage is TRBJ2-1; D tentatively fits TRBD1 or TRBD2 (5 bases each). CDR3 length equals 14 residues. Between the trimmed V and J ends, which lost 6 bases and 5 bases, there was a span of 14 bases. CDR1 and CDR2 (germline): MNHNS, SASEGT. In nucleotides, the CDR3 is TGTGCCAGCAGGGGAGCCGGGACCCACAATGAGCAGTTCTTC. It codes for CASRGAGTHNEQFF.

Only a few counts were recorded for this clonotype. V gene TRBV5-5 combines with J gene TRBJ1-1; D might be TRBD1 (5 bases). Germline-derived CDR1 and CDR2 are SGHKS and YYEKEE (reference sequence). With 3 bases removed from V and 4 bases from J, the gap between germline ends came to 16 bases. The CDR3 totals 15 residues. The CDR3 region is CASSSGPPGGTEAFF. The CDR3 DNA reads as TGTGCCAGCAGCTCGGGACCCCCGGGGGGCACTGAAGCTTTCTTT.

The chain has TRBV7-9 and TRBJ2-3, with TRBD1 as a possible D gene (5 bases). From germline, CDR1 is SEHNR and CDR2 FQNEAQ (reference sequence). The CDR3 length is 15 residues. V was trimmed by 0 bases and J by 2 bases, leaving 9 bases between them. The CDR3 here is CASSLAGRDTDTQYF. The CDR3 bases are TGTGCCAGCAGCTTAGCCGGCAGGGACACAGATACGCAGTATTTT. The full variable domain, completed using reference TRBV7-9 and TRBJ2-3, is DTGVSQNPRHKITKRGQNVTFRCDPISEHNRLYWYRQTLGQGPEFLTYFQNEAQLEKSRLLSDRFSAERPKGSFSTLEIQRTEQGDSAMYLCASSLAGRDTDTQYFGPGTRLTVL.

This clonotype has more than one count but fewer than ten. The V gene is TRBV27, the J gene TRBJ1-1; D is perhaps TRBD1 (5 bases). Germline CDR1 and CDR2: MNHEY and SMNVEV (reference sequence). V lost 6 bases and J lost 4, with 12 bases in between. This CDR3 has 13 residues. The CDR3 loop is CASSPRGGTEAFF. The CDR3 DNA follows: TGTGCCAGCAGCCCCCGTGGGGGCACTGAAGCTTTCTTT.

This clonotype was detected only a few times. The rearrangement links TRBV29-1 to TRBJ1-4; no clear D. V lost 4 bases to trimming and J lost 7 bases, with 10 bases between them. This CDR3 comprises 12 residues. Germline V gene lookup returns CDR1 SQVTM and CDR2 ANQGSEA. The CDR3 loop reads CSVAQWGEKLFF. CDR3 nucleotide sequence: TGCAGCGTTGCACAGTGGGGTGAAAAACTGTTTTTT.

The gene calls are TRBV7-6 and TRBJ2-2; 8 nucleotides match TRBD2. This CDR3 has 19 amino acids. J lost 4 bases, V lost 5 bases, and 18 bases had no gene match. Per the germline V gene, CDR1 is SGHVS and CDR2 is FNYEAQ. CDR3 region: CASSLPTIGGAGSTGELFF. The CDR3 bases are TGTGCCAGCAGCCTTCCGACTATCGGGGGGGCGGGAAGCACCGGGGAGCTGTTTTTT.

The chain carries TRBV20-1 and TRBJ2-3, with 10 bases that match TRBD2. The CDR3 consists of 14 residues. With 6 bases clipped from V and 1 base from J, the junction kept 4 bases outside the gene matches. The germline V gene encodes CDR1 DFQATT and CDR2 SNEGSKA (reference sequence). The CDR3 is CSANLAGGTDTQYF. The CDR3 coding sequence is TGCAGTGCAAATCTAGCGGGGGGCACAGATACGCAGTATTTT.

This clonotype showed up just once. V and J are TRBV6-6 and TRBJ2-3, with D unclear. This CDR3 region has 14 residues. Trimming pared 4 bases from V and 2 bases from J, leaving 10 bases between. Germline values: CDR1 MNHNY, CDR2 SVGAGI (reference sequence). The CDR3 DNA follows: TGTGCCAGCAGTTCCCCTCTTGACACAGATACGCAGTATTTT. This sequence encodes CASSSPLDTDTQYF.